The 26 T cell receptor beta chains below were found in one sample sequenced in a study of blood T cell repertoires in COVID-19. Here immunoSEQ multiplex PCR was the method, and the copy in TCRdb shows in-frame clones only, minus some. The sample yields about 250,000 clones, 85% to 90% seen once. The specimen sequenced was peripheral blood. The receptors originated from an older man with acute or convalescent COVID-19.

The V call is TRBV6-2 or TRBV6-3, the J call TRBJ2-1; 13 bases are a match to TRBD2. The CDR3 runs to 15 residues. V dropped 6 bases and J dropped 6; count of bases not matched to a gene: 5. Germline CDR1 and CDR2: MNHEY and SVGEGT. CDR3 coding DNA: TGTGCCAGCAGCCCTGGACTAGCGGGAGTCAATGAGCAGTTCTTC. Translated, it gives CASSPGLAGVNEQFF.

The rearrangement joins TRBV5-1 to TRBJ2-5; TRBD2 aligns across 9 bases. Germline V lookup: CDR1 SGHRS, CDR2 YFSETQ. The CDR3 contains 17 residues. After removal of 4 bases from V and 5 bases from J, the junction contained 15 bases not matched to a gene. The CDR3 sequence is CASSPYEVAGVGETQYF. The CDR3 DNA reads TGCGCCAGCAGCCCTTACGAGGTAGCGGGAGTTGGTGAGACCCAGTACTTC. The variable domain in full, completed from reference TRBV5-1 and TRBJ2-5, reads KAGVTQTPRYLIKTRGQQVTLSCSPISGHRSVSWYQQTPGQGLQFLFEYFSETQRNKGNFPGRFSGRQFSNSRSEMNVSTLELGDSALYLCASSPYEVAGVGETQYFGPGTRLLVL.

The rearrangement links TRBV18 to TRBJ1-1; D is unclear. Germline loops: CDR1 KGHSH, CDR2 LQKENI. The V end lost 2 bases, the J end lost 3 bases, and 7 bases lay between the germline ends. The CDR3 is 13 amino acids. CDR3 region: CASSPGPYTEAFF. CDR3 nucleotides: TGTGCCAGCTCACCAGGGCCGTACACTGAAGCTTTCTTT.

J is TRBJ2-3 and V is TRBV15; D is unresolved. Germline V gives CDR1 LNHNV, CDR2 YYDKDF (reference sequence). V gave up 0 bases and J gave up 5 bases, with 6 bases separating them. This CDR3 is 13 amino acids long. The CDR3 DNA reads TGTGCCACCAGCAGAGATCGAGGAGATACGCAGTATTTT. As protein: CATSRDRGDTQYF. The full variable domain, completed using reference TRBV15 and TRBJ2-3, is DAMVIQNPRYQVTQFGKPVTLSCSQTLNHNVMYWYQQKSSQAPKLLFHYYDKDFNNEADTPDNFQSRRPNTSFCFLDIRSPGLGDTAMYLCATSRDRGDTQYFGPGTRLTVL.

This clone was counted a few times. The chain links TRBV14 to TRBJ1-1; no definite D call. The CDR3 sequence is 14 residues long. The germline CDR1 and CDR2 sequences are SGHDN and FVKESK. The ends were cut back, 5 bases at V and 3 bases at J, with 13 bases in the middle. The CDR3 loop reads CASSKAGIDTEAFF. CDR3 bases: TGTGCCAGCAGCAAGGCGGGGATAGACACTGAAGCTTTCTTT.

A few counts support this clone. The rearrangement links TRBV6-2 or TRBV6-3 to TRBJ1-2, with 9 bases identical to TRBD1. J gave up 6 bases and V 6 bases, and 17 bases lay outside the gene matches. CDR1 and CDR2 (germline): MNHEY, SVGEGT. The CDR3 has 17 amino acids. The CDR3 nucleotides are TGTGCCAGCAGCTCCCCACCGGGACAGGGCATCTTCCATGGCTACACCTTC. As protein: CASSSPPGQGIFHGYTF.

The chain uses TRBV10-3 and TRBJ2-3; TRBD1 matches at 12 bases. J gave up 4 bases and V 2 bases, and 10 bases lay outside the gene matches. The CDR3 sequence is 18 residues long. Germline CDR1 is ENHRY and CDR2 is SYGVKD. CDR3 amino acids: CAISEPTGTGGLADTQYF. CDR3 DNA: TGTGCCATCAGTGAGCCAACCGGGACAGGGGGCCTCGCAGATACGCAGTATTTT.

This CDR3 is CASSFGRGGWYEQFF. The CDR3 DNA reads as TGTGCCAGCAGCTTTGGGCGGGGGGGCTGGTATGAGCAGTTCTTC. The chain uses TRBV5-4 and TRBJ2-1, with 9 positions matching TRBD2. Germline loops: CDR1 SGHNT, CDR2 YYREEE (reference sequence). The CDR3 is 15 amino acids. Losses at the gene ends were 2 bases for V and 8 bases for J; bases not matched to a gene: 8.

For this clone: The sample contains more than one DNA sequence encoding this CDR3. The V gene is TRBV6-6, the J gene TRBJ1-6; 7 bases align to TRBD1. Trimming took 4 bases from V and 5 from J; bases not matched to a gene: 2. This CDR3 spans 14 amino acids. CDR1 and CDR2 from the germline V gene are MNHNY and SVGAGI (reference sequence). As DNA, the CDR3 is TGTGCCAGCAGTTCCGGACAGGATAATTCACCCCTCCACTTT. It is translated as CASSSGQDNSPLHF.

The rearrangement joins TRBV6-2 or TRBV6-3 to TRBJ2-1, with TRBD2 matching 15 bases. The CDR3 spans 17 residues. Germline V gene lookup returns CDR1 MNHEY and CDR2 SVGEGT. V trimming: 2 bases; J trimming: 7 bases; junction bases outside the gene matches: 6. This CDR3 reads CASSYAGLAGGYNEQFF. Here the CDR3 DNA reads TGTGCCAGCAGTTACGCCGGACTAGCGGGGGGGTATAATGAGCAGTTCTTC.

CDR3 region: CASSSQGPSYEQYF. For the CDR3, the DNA is TGTGCCAGCAGTTCCCAGGGCCCCTCCTACGAGCAGTACTTC. The chain couples TRBV28 to TRBJ2-7, with D perhaps matching TRBD1 (5 bases). V lost 4 bases, J lost 0 bases, and 10 bases lay in between. Germline CDR1 reads MDHEN; CDR2 reads SYDVKM. CDR3 size: 14 residues.

In its sample, this clone was seen once. The chain couples TRBV12-5 to TRBJ2-5; D is undetermined. Germline V lookup: CDR1 LGHNT, CDR2 FRNRAP. The ends were cut back, 0 bases at V and 1 base at J, with 9 bases in the middle. The CDR3 covers 15 residues. The CDR3 nucleotides are TGTGCTAGTGGTTTGGTACTCGGTCCCCAAGAGACCCAGTACTTC. Protein: CASGLVLGPQETQYF.

The chain links TRBV24-1 to TRBJ2-5; no clear D gene. Germline CDR1 and CDR2: KGHDR and SFDVKD. Trimming took 3 bases from V and 2 from J, leaving 12 bases between them. The CDR3 is 15 residues long. The chain's CDR3 is CATSDPRNKQETQYF. The CDR3 nucleotides read TGTGCCACCAGTGATCCCAGGAACAAACAAGAGACCCAGTACTTC.

V and J are TRBV4-1 and TRBJ1-4; D is possibly TRBD1 (6 bases). This CDR3 is built from 16 residues. Germline CDR1 is MGHRA and CDR2 is YSYEKL. Trimming took off 1 base at V and 8 bases at J, with 17 bases between the two ends. The CDR3 bases are TGCGCCAGCAGCCAAGTAATCGGGGACATAGGGGAAAAACTGTTTTTT. This codes for CASSQVIGDIGEKLFF.

This chain uses TRBV5-1 with TRBJ2-3, with a weak D call TRBD2 (5 bases). The length of the CDR3 is 16 residues. V was clipped by 2 bases and J by 2 bases, with 15 bases between them. Germline assignment: CDR1 SGHRS and CDR2 YFSETQ. The CDR3 DNA follows: TGCGCCAGCAGCTTCAAACCGGGGATAGTCACAGATACGCAGTATTTT. As protein: CASSFKPGIVTDTQYF.

The J gene is TRBJ1-6, the V gene TRBV7-2; possibly TRBD1 for D (6 bases). Between the trimmed V and J ends, which lost 2 bases and 6 bases, there was a span of 8 bases. The CDR3 length is 14 residues. Germline lookup yields CDR1 SGHTA and CDR2 FQGNSA. CDR3 in DNA: TGTGCCAGCAGCTTACAACAGGGTAATTCACCCCTCCACTTT. The encoded protein is CASSLQQGNSPLHF. Looking up the rest from reference TRBV7-2 and TRBJ1-6 gives the full variable domain: GAGVSQSPSNKVTEKGKDVELRCDPISGHTALYWYRQSLGQGLEFLIYFQGNSAPDKSGLPSDRFSAERTGGSVSTLTIQRTQQEDSAVYLCASSLQQGNSPLHFGNGTRLTVT.

The genes are TRBV5-1 and TRBJ2-5; 7 positions agree with TRBD1. J gave up 5 bases and V 7 bases, and 11 bases lay outside the gene matches. The CDR3 has 14 amino acids. The germline V gene has CDR1 SGHRS and CDR2 YFSETQ. CDR3 DNA sequence: TGCGCCAGCGCCCTGACAGGGTCGAAGGAGACCCAGTACTTC. As protein: CASALTGSKETQYF.

The gene calls are TRBV28 and TRBJ2-4; D ambiguous. The CDR3 contains 14 residues. The V end was cut by 3 bases, the J end by 11 bases, with 17 bases between. Germline loops: CDR1 MDHEN, CDR2 SYDVKM. The CDR3 sequence is CASSFGSGLTLQYF. The CDR3 region has the DNA TGTGCCAGCAGTTTCGGCTCTGGGCTAACTCTTCAGTACTTC.

CDR3 nucleotides: TGTGCCAGCAGCTCTACCCCGGGACAGGGTCCCTACGAGCAGTACTTC. It yields the protein CASSSTPGQGPYEQYF. V usage is TRBV7-9 and J usage is TRBJ2-7, with 9 positions matching TRBD1. Germline loops: CDR1 SEHNR, CDR2 FQNEAQ (reference sequence). After removal of 4 bases from V and 2 bases from J, the junction contained 9 bases not matched to a gene. The CDR3 length is 16 residues.

V gene TRBV19 combines with J gene TRBJ2-1, with 7 nucleotides matching TRBD1. Germline trimming cut 5 bases from V and 6 bases from J; bases unmatched to any gene: 10. The CDR3 consists of 15 residues. Germline V gives CDR1 LNHDA, CDR2 SQIVND (reference sequence). The CDR3 DNA sequence: TGTGCCAGTAGTCCGTTCTACAGGGGTGGCAATGAGCAGTTCTTC. Translating gives CASSPFYRGGNEQFF.

The V and J genes are TRBV6-5 and TRBJ1-1; possible D gene TRBD1, 6 bases. The V gene lost 8 bases and the J gene lost 7 bases, with 20 bases spanning the gap. Germline V gives CDR1 MNHEY, CDR2 SVGAGI. The CDR3 runs to 14 residues. The CDR3 DNA is TGTGCCAGCCGGTTAACCTTTCAGGGGCGTGAAGCTTTCTTT. Its protein is CASRLTFQGREAFF.

The chain joins TRBV27 to TRBJ2-7, with TRBD2 identical over 11 bases. Trimming took 4 bases from V and 4 from J; bases not matched to a gene: 9. From germline, CDR1 is MNHEY and CDR2 SMNVEV (reference sequence). This CDR3 region has 16 residues. The CDR3 region is CASSSAGTSGLYEQYF. CDR3 in DNA: TGTGCCAGCAGTTCCGCCGGGACTAGCGGCCTTTACGAGCAGTACTTC.

The rearrangement joins TRBV6-5 to TRBJ2-5; possible D gene TRBD1, 6 bases. V was shortened by 7 bases and J by 1 base, with 10 bases between the two germline ends. CDR1 and CDR2 (germline): MNHEY, SVGAGI. CDR3 length: 13 amino acids. CDR3 loop: CASTTGFQETQYF. The CDR3 DNA follows: TGTGCCAGCACCACAGGGTTCCAAGAGACCCAGTACTTC.

The CDR3 region is CASSPDRGPTEAFF. The CDR3 DNA is TGTGCCAGCAGTCCGGACAGGGGGCCCACTGAAGCTTTCTTT. The genes are TRBV6-2 or TRBV6-3 and TRBJ1-1, with TRBD1 identical over 11 bases. This CDR3 comprises 14 residues. The germline CDR1 and CDR2 sequences are MNHEY and SVGEGT. J lost 4 bases, V lost 5 bases, and 3 bases had no gene match.

This sequence joins TRBV7-2 and TRBJ2-2, with TRBD2 matching 9 bases. The V gene end was trimmed by 4 bases and the J gene end by 5 bases; junction bases not matched to a gene: 2. The CDR3 contains 14 residues. CDR1 and CDR2 (germline): SGHTA, FQGNSA. The CDR3, as DNA: TGTGCCAGCAGCTCGGGACTAGCTACCGGGGAGCTGTTTTTT. Translating gives CASSSGLATGELFF.

The chain joins TRBV3-1 (or the pseudogene TRBV3-2) to TRBJ2-4; 8 nucleotides match TRBD2. The CDR3 is made up of 13 amino acids. V lost 4 bases and J lost 6; bases outside the gene matches: 2. From germline, CDR1 is LGHDT and CDR2 YNNKEL (reference sequence). The CDR3 spells CASSPGLANIQYF. CDR3 nucleotides: TGTGCCAGCAGCCCTGGACTAGCAAACATTCAGTACTTC.